This T cell receptor (beta chain) was captured in a study of cytomegalovirus exposure and HLA in healthy donors. Looking at the study overall: Counted in an early data release were 75 million to 85 million unique TCRs from HLA-typed donors.

60 Vbeta and 13 Jbeta primers were used in PCR. Assay used: immunoSEQ multiplex PCR; TCRdb lists only in-frame clones, some missing. Of around 300,000 clones in the sample, approximately 70% are singletons; the top ten hold approximately 2.5%. Sequencing input: PBMCs. The sequence derives from a female donor in good health and CMV-seronegative.

DNA of the CDR3: TGTGCCAGCAGCCAAGGGGACACCAAGGCCAGGGGCTACACCTTC. Translation gives CASSQGDTKARGYTF. The chain combines TRBV4-2 with TRBJ1-2, with D possibly TRBD1 on 6 matching bases. This CDR3 comprises 15 residues. Germline CDR1 LGHNA, CDR2 YNFKEQ. V dropped 1 base and J dropped 8 bases, with 17 bases sitting between them.